These T cell receptor beta chains were read from a single sample in a study of radiotherapy plus CTLA-4 blockade in lung cancer. Clones were read by immunoSEQ multiplex PCR, and TCRdb kept only the in-frame ones, dropping some. The top ten clones hold 8.5% to 9% of a sample with approximately 40,000 clones, about 70% of them seen once. Sample: peripheral blood, taken from a patient treated with radiotherapy plus ipilimumab. These receptors all come from a human donor with non-small cell lung cancer who had stable disease on radiotherapy plus ipilimumab. The conserved cysteine and the conserved F or W are not part of the CDR3 here.

TRBV18 ASSIRQTLRETQY
TRBV12-5 ASLQRRTEAF
TRBV7-9 ASSLRADEAF
TRBV6-1 ASISGQGYEQY
TRBV7-6 ASSARLVLHQPQH
TRBV19 ASSRGQGATQPQH
TRBV10-3 AITTRDGSYGYT
TRBV7-6 ASSLRLDGYGYT
TRBV11-3 ASSPTDRWSSYNEQF
TRBV27 ASSSRGDYGYT
TRBV11-1 ASSLAASGGYEQY
TRBV2 ASSVGTNYGYT
TRBV7-9 ASSLGLAGVEQETQY
TRBV9 ASSVVAGGTDTQY
TRBV5-1 ASSLVAGPTEAF
TRBV5-1 ASSLPGLGETQY
TRBV5-1 ASSRTPGAGNEKLF
TRBV5-1 ASSLGPREAF
TRBV6-5 ASSSEGAGTDTQY
TRBV6-5 ASRQGAYEQY